This T cell receptor (beta chain) appears in the sequencing data of a study of shared clonotypes between healthy human individuals. Overall study results and limits: Naive subsets, compared against memory subsets, generally had larger estimated richness values. The study's rarefaction showed incomplete sorted-subset sequencing despite large depth.

Trimming cost V 8 bases and J 6 bases; bases outside gene matches: 8. The CDR3 extends over 15 amino acids. Germline V gene sequence: CDR1 MNHNY, CDR2 SVGAGI (reference sequence). Each subset's genomic DNA was split evenly across several immunoSEQ plates. The authors loaded around 220 ng DNA, about 30,000 T cell genomes, into sorted-subset replicate PCRs. Using immunoSEQ multiplex PCR, the repertoire was profiled, and TCRdb retains in-frame clones only, with some absent. The repertoire includes 800,000 to 1,200,000 clones, more than 75% of them detected once, and about 0.52% sits in the top ten. Turning to this clone: Its antigen is still unknown.

The source is a man between 18 and 35 years old in good health. Some clones in this sample may be carry-over from other donors' samples. Sequences were obtained from memory CD4+ T cells from PBMCs. Subset given: CD45RA-negative fraction. The chain combines TRBV6-6 with TRBJ1-4; 11 bases align to TRBD1. This CDR3 reads CASSLEGQGDEKLFF. Here the CDR3 DNA reads TGTGCCAGCTCCCTAGAGGGACAGGGGGATGAAAAACTGTTTTTT.